The T cell receptor beta chain under discussion was sequenced for a study of control samples from healthy donors and cancer patients. Trimming took off 7 bases at V and 5 bases at J, with 23 bases between the two ends. Germline V lookup: CDR1 GTSNPN, CDR2 SVGIG (reference sequence). The CDR3 runs 15 residues. Libraries were prepared by immunoSEQ multiplex PCR; TCRdb keeps only in-frame clonotypes and omits some of them. This sample yields 90,000 to 150,000 clones, of which approximately 90% are seen a single time; 7.8% belongs to the top ten. The chain combines TRBV30 with TRBJ2-5; TRBD1 or TRBD2 may be the D gene (5 bases each). Sequences were obtained from blood. The TCR was taken from a young woman in good health. The CDR3 spells CASTGLPSLSETQYF. CDR3 coding DNA: TGTGCCTCGACGGGGCTACCCTCTTTGTCGGAGACCCAGTACTTC.